Following are 12 T cell receptor beta chains from one sample sequenced in a study of a mutant IDH1 vaccine in newly diagnosed glioma. The antigens these receptors bind are not known. Sequencing was performed with immunoSEQ multiplex PCR; in TCRdb, only in-frame clones are kept and a portion is missing. The table records around 29,000 clones, less than 90% of them present only once. Time point denoted: week 23, last vaccination. Every single dose of the vaccine, 300 ug of mutant IDH1 20-mer peptide, came with topical imiquimod. The sample was PBMCs, taken from a glioma patient whose treatment included an IDH1 peptide vaccine. The receptors were sampled from a woman under 30 with glioma.

This clone was observed once. The chain joins TRBV4-3 to TRBJ1-1; D gene unclear. The germline V gene encodes CDR1 LGHNA and CDR2 YSLEER. The CDR3 runs 14 residues. Trimming shortened V by 4 bases and J by 2 bases, and 11 bases separated the two germline ends. CDR3 sequence (DNA): TGCGCCAGCAGCCCGCATCAAACTAACACTGAAGCTTTCTTT. Translated, it gives CASSPHQTNTEAFF.

J is TRBJ1-2 and V is TRBV6-5; perhaps TRBD1 as D (6 bases). V lost 8 bases and J lost 2, with 18 bases in between. Per germline, CDR1 MNHEY and CDR2 SVGAGI. This CDR3 region has 15 residues. The CDR3, as DNA: TGTGCCAGCTTCGCGGGGGGCAGTTCCAACTATGGCTACACCTTC. This gives the protein CASFAGGSSNYGYTF.

The rearrangement joins TRBV6-5 to TRBJ1-5; D is perhaps TRBD1 (5 bases). The V gene lost 0 bases and the J gene lost 4 bases, with 10 bases spanning the gap. The CDR3 loop spans 15 amino acids. Germline CDR1 reads MNHEY; CDR2 reads SVGAGI. The chain's CDR3 is CASSYSSRVNQPQHF. The CDR3 bases are TGTGCCAGCAGTTACTCGTCCAGGGTTAATCAGCCCCAGCATTTT.

This clone came up a few times. The chain has TRBV19 and TRBJ1-1; a possible D gene is TRBD1 (5 bases). The CDR3 spans 14 residues. V lost 8 bases and J 0 bases, leaving 13 bases between the germline ends. Germline lookup yields CDR1 LNHDA and CDR2 SQIVND (reference sequence). In nucleotides, the CDR3 is TGTGCCAGTCGTAGAGGGGAAATGAACACTGAAGCTTTCTTT. Amino acids: CASRRGEMNTEAFF.

The CDR3 region has the DNA TGCGCCAGCAGTGAAAACGGTAGCAATCAGCCCCAGCATTTT. Translated, it gives CASSENGSNQPQHF. The chain uses TRBV10-2 and TRBJ1-5; D not certain. Germline values: CDR1 WSHSY, CDR2 SAAADI. This CDR3 spans 14 amino acids. The ends were cut back, 3 bases at V and 0 bases at J, with 6 bases in the middle.

The rearrangement joins TRBV7-2 to TRBJ2-2, with D perhaps TRBD1 or TRBD2 (5 bases each). The ends were cut back, 7 bases at V and 1 base at J, with 22 bases in the middle. Germline V gene sequence: CDR1 SGHTA, CDR2 FQGNSA. CDR3 length equals 18 residues. In DNA, the CDR3 is TGTGCCAGCAACTTTAGAGGGGCGGCCCCGTTGAACACCGGGGAGCTGTTTTTT. Its translation is CASNFRGAAPLNTGELFF.

The rearrangement joins TRBV29-1 to TRBJ2-1; D is possibly TRBD2 (5 bases). The V end was cut by 7 bases, the J end by 8 bases, with 24 bases between. The CDR3 has 15 amino acids. Germline assignment: CDR1 SQVTM and CDR2 ANQGSEA. For the CDR3, the DNA is TGCAGCGCCCTCGGTGGGAGTAGCTTTGAGGATGAGCAGTTCTTC. Its translation: CSALGGSSFEDEQFF.

The V and J genes are TRBV11-3 and TRBJ1-6; 7 positions match TRBD1. With 1 base clipped from V and 7 bases from J, the junction kept 4 bases outside the gene matches. The CDR3 is made up of 15 amino acids. Germline V CDR1 and CDR2: SGHNT, YENEEA. This chain's CDR3 is CASSLGQGVNSPLHF. Here the CDR3 DNA reads TGTGCCAGCAGCTTAGGGCAGGGGGTAAATTCACCCCTCCACTTT.

The chain has TRBV2 and TRBJ2-3; D is uncertain. This CDR3 comprises 12 residues. Trimming left V 9 bases short and J 0 bases short, with 7 bases between. Per germline, CDR1 SNHLY and CDR2 FYNNEI. The CDR3 region has the DNA TGTGCCAGACGGGCTAGCACAGATACGCAGTATTTT. Translation gives CARRASTDTQYF.

A single count supports this clone. V and J are TRBV6-1 and TRBJ2-5, with TRBD2 identical over 9 bases. J was trimmed by 1 base and V by 2 bases; bases with no gene match: 5. This CDR3 spans 16 amino acids. Germline CDR1 and CDR2: MNHNS and SASEGT. CDR3: CASSELAGGPQETQYF. The CDR3 bases are TGTGCCAGCAGTGAATTGGCGGGGGGGCCCCAAGAGACCCAGTACTTC.

This CDR3 reads CASSLTDRAYGYTF. The DNA of the CDR3 is TGTGCCAGCAGCTTGACTGACCGGGCCTATGGCTACACCTTC. V and J are TRBV7-9 and TRBJ1-2; D remains unclear. The V end lost 3 bases, the J end lost 4 bases, and 12 bases lay between the germline ends. This CDR3 spans 14 amino acids. CDR1 SEHNR and CDR2 FQNEAQ come from the germline V gene (reference sequence).

Of note for this clone: Other nucleotide sequences in the sample specify the same CDR3. The chain recombines TRBV29-1 with TRBJ1-5, with D unresolved. From germline, CDR1 is SQVTM and CDR2 ANQGSEA. There are 13 residues in the CDR3. Trimming left V 4 bases short and J 7 bases short, with 14 bases between. The CDR3 DNA is TGCAGCGTTGTATGGGAACGAGGGCAGCCCCAGCATTTT. Protein: CSVVWERGQPQHF.